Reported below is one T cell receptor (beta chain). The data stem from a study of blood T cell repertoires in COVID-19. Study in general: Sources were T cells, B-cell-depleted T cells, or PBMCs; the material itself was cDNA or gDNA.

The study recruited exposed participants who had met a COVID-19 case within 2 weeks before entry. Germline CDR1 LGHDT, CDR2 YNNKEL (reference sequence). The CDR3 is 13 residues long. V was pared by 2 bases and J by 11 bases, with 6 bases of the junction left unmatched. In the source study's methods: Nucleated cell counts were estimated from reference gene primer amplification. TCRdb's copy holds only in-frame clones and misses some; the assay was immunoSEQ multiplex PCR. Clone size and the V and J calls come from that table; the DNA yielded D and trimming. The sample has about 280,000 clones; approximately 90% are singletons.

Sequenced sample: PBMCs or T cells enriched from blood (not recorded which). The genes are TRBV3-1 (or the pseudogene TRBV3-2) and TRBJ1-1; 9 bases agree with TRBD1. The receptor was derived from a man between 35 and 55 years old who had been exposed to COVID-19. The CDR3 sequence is CASSQSRDRAAFF. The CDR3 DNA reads TGTGCCAGCAGCCAATCCCGGGACAGGGCTGCTTTCTTT.